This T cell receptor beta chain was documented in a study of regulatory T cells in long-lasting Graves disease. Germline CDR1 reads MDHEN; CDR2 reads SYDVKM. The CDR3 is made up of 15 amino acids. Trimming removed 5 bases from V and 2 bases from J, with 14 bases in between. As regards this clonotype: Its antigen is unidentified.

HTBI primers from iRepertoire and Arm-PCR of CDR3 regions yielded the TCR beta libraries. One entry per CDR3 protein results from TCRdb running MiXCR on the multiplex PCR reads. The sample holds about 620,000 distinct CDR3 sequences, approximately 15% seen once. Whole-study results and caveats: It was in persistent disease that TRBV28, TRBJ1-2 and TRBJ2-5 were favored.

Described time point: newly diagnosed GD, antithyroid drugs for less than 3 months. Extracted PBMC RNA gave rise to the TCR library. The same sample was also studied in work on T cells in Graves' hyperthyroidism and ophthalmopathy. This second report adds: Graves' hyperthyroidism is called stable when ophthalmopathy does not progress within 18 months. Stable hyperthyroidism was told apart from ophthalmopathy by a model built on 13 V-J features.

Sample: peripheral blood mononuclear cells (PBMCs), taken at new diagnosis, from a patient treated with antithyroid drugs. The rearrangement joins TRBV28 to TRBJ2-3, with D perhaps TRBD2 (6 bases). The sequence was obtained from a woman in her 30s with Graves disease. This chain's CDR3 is CASSRAGPTTDTQYF. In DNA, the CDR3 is TGTGCCAGCAGTCGAGCGGGCCCTACCACAGATACGCAGTATTTT.